This T cell receptor beta chain is from a study of response to subunit inactivated influenza vaccine. V lost 6 bases and J lost 0; bases outside the gene matches: 10. This CDR3 has 18 residues. Germline CDR1 is SGHVS and CDR2 is FQNEAQ. Each CDR3 protein gets one entry after TCRdb re-called the RT-PCR reads with MiXCR. Of some 500,000 distinct CDR3 sequences detected, 25% appear once; the ten largest clones hold over 1.5%. This clonotype turned up a few times. Its target is unknown. General observations from the study: Authors suggested few new T cells are recruited by each seasonal influenza vaccination.

This clonotype was obtained from a man between 50 and 59 years old who received an inactivated influenza vaccine. This chain uses TRBV7-8 with TRBJ2-6, with 8 bases fitting TRBD1. The source was CD4+ T cells sorted from PBMCs, collected around 5 days after vaccination. The CDR3 DNA sequence: TGTGCCAGCAGTTCCATTCAGGGGGCGCTCTCTGGGGCCAACGTCCTGACTTTC. Translated, it gives CASSSIQGALSGANVLTF. Full variable domain (missing parts from reference TRBV7-8 and TRBJ2-6): GAGVSQSPRYKVAKRGQDVALRCDPISGHVSLFWYQQALGQGPEFLTYFQNEAQLDKSGLPSDRFFAERPEGSVSTLKIQRTQQEDSAVYLCASSSIQGALSGANVLTFGAGSRLTVL.